This TCR beta chain appears in the sequencing data of a study of T-cell reconstitution after alpha-beta-depleted transplantation in children. The CDR3 runs 18 residues. Losses at the gene ends were 0 bases for V and 3 bases for J; bases not matched to a gene: 9. CDR1 is LNHNV and CDR2 is YYDKDF in the germline V gene (reference sequence). Using unique molecular identifiers, the investigators prepared the TCRbeta library. TCRdb reprocessed the PCR reads with MiXCR, giving one entry per CDR3 protein. The top ten hold around 5.6% of the sample, which has approximately 490,000 distinct CDR3 sequences, 9.5% to 15% seen once. In this sample, this clonotype turned up many times.

The J gene is TRBJ2-2, the V gene TRBV15, with 8 nucleotides matching TRBD2. The clonotype comes from a human donor who donated a stem cell graft to a child with combined immunodeficiency. The input for sequencing was PBMCs from the stem cell graft donor, taken from the stem cell graft. The CDR3 loop is CATSRDFQREYDTGELFF. As DNA, the CDR3 is TGTGCCACCAGCAGAGATTTCCAGCGGGAGTACGACACCGGGGAGCTGTTTTTT. Supplemented by reference TRBV15 and TRBJ2-2, the full variable domain reads DAMVIQNPRYQVTQFGKPVTLSCSQTLNHNVMYWYQQKSSQAPKLLFHYYDKDFNNEADTPDNFQSRRPNTSFCFLDIRSPGLGDTAMYLCATSRDFQREYDTGELFFGEGSRLTVL.